This TCR beta chain was sequenced for a study of molecular identifiers for immune sequencing clone quantification. Study at large: Replicates involved a five-way split of RNA from about 19,000 or 110,000 naive CD8 cells, with sequencing of four.

Study findings and constraints: Because of identical TCR molecules sharing a barcode, sizes of highly expanded clones could be underestimated.

Previously described methods and listed TCR primers produced bulk TCR libraries. TCRdb redid the calling of the PCR reads with MiXCR, one entry per CDR3 protein. The table includes about 640,000 distinct CDR3 sequences, about 20% detected once. This clonotype has only a few counts. Its antigen is not identified. The CD8+CD4-CCR7+CD45RA+ phenotype defined the sorted naive CD8 T cells. V lost 5 bases and J 2 bases, leaving 10 bases between the germline ends. CDR1 SGHTA and CDR2 FQGNSA come from the germline V gene. This CDR3 spans 14 amino acids. Sequencing input: naive CD8+ T cells from blood, with Jurkat cell RNA spiked in. Indicated subset: FACS-sorted CD8+CD4-CCR7+CD45RA+ naive T cells. The chain combines TRBV7-2 with TRBJ2-1; D is ambiguous. The TCR comes from a human donor in good health. Some libraries in this study had Jurkat cell RNA spiked in. The CDR3 region is CASSVDEAYNEQFF. The DNA of the CDR3 is TGTGCCAGCAGCGTAGATGAGGCCTACAATGAGCAGTTCTTC.